This entry is about one TCR beta chain. Its binding antigen is unknown. The input lacks base qualities; no much larger clone sits a single base away. The receptor library was made with 5' RACE. Sequencer: Illumina HiSeq 2500. A second about 6 to 11 cycle PCR used a sample-barcoded 5' primer and a J-beta primer mix. Each TCR beta cDNA molecule received a unique molecular identifier from a template-switch 5' adaptor carrying 12 random nucleotides. Each sample yielded at least 2.5 million CDR3-containing paired-end reads. First-strand cDNA was synthesized from all RNA with the Mint cDNA synthesis kit, primed by a TRBC-specific oligonucleotide. After uracil-DNA glycosylase treatment, a first 18-cycle PCR used universal primers M1SS and BC2_uni_R on all cDNA. Processing in the source paper ran as follows. Each sample was normalized by randomly selecting 1 million high-quality reads, each carrying a distinct molecular identifier. Instead of being binned into consensus sequences, reads with shared molecular identifiers were discarded. MiTCR, run with a Q25 quality threshold and the strictest error-elimination algorithm, handled CDR3 identification, clonotype clustering and error correction. A nonparametric unseen species model with Euler transformation was used to estimate lower-bound total TCR beta diversity. TCRdb cleaned the public reads at Q25 with fastp, built clones with MiXCR and kept in-frame beta chains. Each CDR3 protein gets just one entry, which takes the most common genes and DNA from the rows behind it. TCRdb, not the authors, supplied the V and J calls. The sample contains about 1 million distinct CDR3 sequences, 35% to 55% of them found a single time. The ten largest clonotypes hold about 20% of the sample.

After removal of 0 bases from V and 1 base from J, the junction retains 6 bases not matched to a gene. As encoded in the germline V gene, CDR1 is SGDLS while CDR2 is YYNGEE. Including the terminal cysteine and phenylalanine, the CDR3 comprises 17 residues. Only the CDR3 DNA stays, 51 bases, in frame from base 1. Systemically healthy Caucasian individuals from Russia, some 36 in total and aged roughly 6 to 100 years, were included as donors. Around 9.8 milliliters of peripheral blood were collected from each donor into EDTA-treated Vacutainer tubes. Ficoll-Paque density-gradient centrifugation was used to isolate PBMCs, with at least 6 million obtained per sample. Total RNA was extracted from PBMCs with Trizol reagent, with at least 6 micrograms obtained per sample. Naive CD45RAhigh/CD27high T cell percentages were measured by flow cytometry on a PBMC aliquot from every donor. This entry belongs to a study of blood T cells in healthy people across ages (dated by TCRdb to the mid-2010s). About the study as a whole: In model experiments, roughly one uniquely barcoded TCR beta cDNA molecule per two T cells was captured by template switching. Using deep sequencing normalized with unique cDNA molecular identifiers, the study measured how TCR beta repertoire diversity changes with age. Donors were grouped into four age groups: young (average approximately 15 years), middle-aged (approximately 41), aged (approximately 67) and long-lived (approximately 81). Donors of different ages were randomly distributed across sequencing lanes to avoid experimental bias. The study analyzed two additional independent replicas of 1 million unique cDNA reads from the same blood draw for two donors, one aged 18 to 30 and one aged 80 or older. Findings and caveats that apply to the study as a whole: Because donor CMV infection status was unknown, age-related changes in expanded clonotypes were potentially confounded. A strong correlation was found between observed TCR beta diversity and the percentage of naive T cells measured by flow cytometry. Estimates of total diversity from one million sequenced T cells were regarded as lower bounds and underestimates. Because profiling used bulk unsorted PBMCs, naive and antigen-experienced compartments could not be compared conclusively. Compared with the aged group, more naive CD4+ T cells, fewer expanded clones and increased TCR diversity were shown by the long-lived group, suggesting age selection. Observed TCR beta diversity per million T cells fell roughly linearly with age, and a significant reduction was already apparent by age approximately 41.

Recombination connected TRBV9 to TRBJ2-3; 9 junctional bases match TRBD2. The sequenced sample consisted of blood. The sequence was collected from a woman aged 55-70 years in good health. The CDR3: CASSVVASGIRTDTQYF. The DNA sequence is as follows: TGTGCCAGCAGCGTAGTGGCTAGCGGGATTCGCACAGATACGCAGTATTTT.